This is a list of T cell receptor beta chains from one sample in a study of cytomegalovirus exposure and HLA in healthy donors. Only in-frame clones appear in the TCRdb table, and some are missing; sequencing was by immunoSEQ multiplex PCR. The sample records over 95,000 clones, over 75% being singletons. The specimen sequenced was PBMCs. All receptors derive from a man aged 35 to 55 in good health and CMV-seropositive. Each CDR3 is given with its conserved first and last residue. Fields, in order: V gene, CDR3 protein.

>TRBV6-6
CASSYRSGTNTGELFF
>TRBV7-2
CASSWTSGGASDTQYF
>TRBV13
CASSLGGGRRNQPQHF
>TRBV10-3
CATGWQGDYEQYF
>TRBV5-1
CASRASGGVVRNEQFF
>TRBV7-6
CASSDTGQGADEQFF
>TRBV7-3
CANEGDTEAFF
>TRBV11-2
CASSFQGTGGGSTEAFF
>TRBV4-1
CASSRDRGSYEQYF
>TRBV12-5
CASGLTGQHGYTF
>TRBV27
CASRQGASDTQYF
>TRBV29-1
CSVEDVANYEQYF
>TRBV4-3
CASSQDTGRETQYF
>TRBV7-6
CASSFRTSGYEQYF
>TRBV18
CVSGGTGGMNTEAFF
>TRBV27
CASSSGQGLNEQFF
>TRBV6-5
CASSYWGDEQYF
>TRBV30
CAWSVYENSPLHF
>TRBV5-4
CASSLNALPPGNTIYF
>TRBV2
CASSFPFENEQFF
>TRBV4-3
CASSQQIGREEYF
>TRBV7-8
CASSRLAGARGEQFF
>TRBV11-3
CASSTRQGDHNEQFF
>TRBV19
CASRSQGNTEAFF
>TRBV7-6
CASSLGGLAGGRYEQYF
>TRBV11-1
CASSHRPGQLTYEQYF
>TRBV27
CASKRGDREPYEQYF
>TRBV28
CASRYYAGGTSPLHF
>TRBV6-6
CASSYRVNQPQHF
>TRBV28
CASSVWTGVSPLHF
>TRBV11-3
CASSFTGRTEAFF
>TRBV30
CAWSAPPDRGRTEAFF
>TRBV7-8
CASSLSYRFPGFYGYTF
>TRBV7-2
CASSFGAAKNSQYF
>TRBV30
CAWSMVTGRGNQPQHF
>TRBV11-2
CASSLGALMLETQYF
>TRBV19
CASSIRGVNTEAFF
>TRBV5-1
CASSTGQAGELFF
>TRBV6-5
CASRTGGSYEQYF
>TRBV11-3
CASSPGLYNEQFF
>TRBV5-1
CASRPGQGQDYEQYF
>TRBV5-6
CASHRGGLKTEAFF
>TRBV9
CASSAQTGEGSPLHF
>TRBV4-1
CASSLRGGPEYEQYF
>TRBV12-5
CASGLPPPSNTGELFF
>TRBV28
CASSQGQPQHF
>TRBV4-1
CASSPRDTTLFNQPQHF
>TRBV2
CASRLDRGRSPLHF
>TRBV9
CASSPSWGGNSPLHF
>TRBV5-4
CASSLAETQYF
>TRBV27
CASSFGTGSYEQYF
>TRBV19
CASSLNRVDGYTF
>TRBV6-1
CASTAGGHSGNTIYF